These 29 T cell receptor beta chains originate from one sample sequenced in a study of blood T cells in healthy people across ages. The second PCR ran roughly 6 to 11 cycles with a sample-barcoded 5' primer and J-beta primers. TCRdb processed the 5' RACE reads anew with MiXCR; each CDR3 protein has one entry. Of 650,000 to 700,000 distinct CDR3 sequences in the sample, around 50% were seen once. Sequenced sample: blood. These receptors all stem from an elderly woman in good health.

The rearrangement uses TRBV24-1 and TRBJ2-5, with a tentative D call TRBD2 (5 bases). CDR1 and CDR2 (germline): KGHDR, SFDVKD. V was clipped by 2 bases and J by 7 bases, with 7 bases between them. The CDR3 totals 12 residues. The CDR3 loop reads CATSDYGLTQYF. The CDR3 DNA reads as TGTGCCACCAGTGATTACGGACTGACCCAGTACTTC.

The table lists this clonotype with many counts. The DNA of the CDR3 is TGTGCCAGCAGTTACGCGGGAGTGAGAGGGACGCAGTATTTT. This sequence encodes CASSYAGVRGTQYF. The gene calls are TRBV6-5 and TRBJ2-3; 7 bases are a match to TRBD2. Germline V lookup: CDR1 MNHEY, CDR2 SVGAGI. The J segment lost 9 bases and the V segment lost 2 bases, leaving 8 bases of the junction unmatched. The CDR3 totals 14 residues.

V gene TRBV5-1 combines with J gene TRBJ2-5; possible D gene TRBD1, 6 bases. The tail of the sequence fits TRBJ2-7 better, so the J call may be wrong. CDR3 size: 13 residues. Looked up from germline, CDR1 is SGHRS and CDR2 is YFSETQ. The CDR3 protein is CASSSQGEGEQYF. Written as DNA, the CDR3 is TGCGCCAGCAGCTCACAGGGCGAAGGCGAGCAGTACTTC.

This clonotype has a count of ten or more. The gene calls are TRBV12-3 or TRBV12-4 and TRBJ1-5; 7 nucleotides line up with TRBD1. The CDR3 is 16 amino acids. The ends lost 6 bases at V and 0 bases at J; junction bases unmatched: 8. The CDR3 DNA is TGTGCCAGCAGACTCGGACAGGCGTATAGCAATCAGCCCCAGCATTTT. This translates into CASRLGQAYSNQPQHF.

This clonotype was seen at least ten times. V and J are TRBV7-2 and TRBJ2-6; tentatively, D is TRBD1 (6 bases). This CDR3 is 13 amino acids long. Germline CDR1 and CDR2: SGHTA and FQGNSA. V lost 10 bases, J lost 13 bases, and 20 bases lay in between. DNA of the CDR3: TGTGCCAACAGGGCCCTGAATTCTTTTGTCCTGACTTTC. Residues: CANRALNSFVLTF.

This clonotype was recorded many times. The chain has TRBV10-3 and TRBJ2-7; perhaps TRBD2 as D (6 bases). This CDR3 is built from 16 residues. Deletions cut 4 bases from V and 2 bases from J, with 18 bases between. Looked up from germline, CDR1 is ENHRY and CDR2 is SYGVKD. The chain's CDR3 is CAISATGEPKPYEQYF. The CDR3 nucleotides are TGTGCCATCAGTGCGACGGGGGAACCCAAACCCTACGAGCAGTACTTC.

This clonotype came up many times. The chain combines TRBV7-9 with TRBJ2-1; D may be TRBD1 or TRBD2 (5 bases each). Germline V gene lookup returns CDR1 SEHNR and CDR2 FQNEAQ (reference sequence). V lost 3 bases and J 8 bases, leaving 14 bases between the germline ends. The CDR3 is 14 amino acids. The DNA of the CDR3 is TGTGCCAGCAGCTTTCAGAGGGTGGGGGATGAGCAGTTCTTC. The encoded protein is CASSFQRVGDEQFF.

This clonotype has a count of ten or more. CDR3 amino acids: CAWSPSSAPIWGYTF. DNA for the CDR3: TGTGCCTGGAGCCCCAGTTCGGCTCCCATATGGGGCTACACCTTC. J is TRBJ1-2 and V is TRBV30; D ambiguous. The CDR3 is 15 amino acids. V was cut by 3 bases and J by 8 bases, with 22 bases left in between. Germline V gene data show CDR1 as GTSNPN and CDR2 as SVGIG (reference sequence).

To note about this clonotype: This may be a read error, as it is one base from a much larger clone. The chain carries TRBV20-1 and TRBJ1-1; 9 bases agree with TRBD1. The CDR3 has 12 amino acids. The germline V gene encodes CDR1 DFQATT and CDR2 SNEGSKA (reference sequence). CDR3 bases: TGCAGTGCTGGAGAGGGACAGGGAGTAGCTTTCTTT. This gives the protein CSAGEGQGVAFF.

This rearrangement joins TRBV5-1 to TRBJ2-3; the match to TRBD2 covers 12 bases. There are 16 residues in the CDR3. CDR1 and CDR2 (germline): SGHRS, YFSETQ. V lost 0 bases to trimming and J lost 5 bases; unmatched junction nucleotides: 4. In DNA form, the CDR3 reads TGCGCCAGCAGCTTGGAGCCTAGCGGGGGGGTAGATACGCAGTATTTT. Protein sequence: CASSLEPSGGVDTQYF.

This clonotype was counted a single time. A much more abundant neighbour one base away suggests this may be a read error. V usage is TRBV7-9 and J usage is TRBJ2-3; 10 bases agree with TRBD1. CDR3 length: 15 amino acids. The germline V gene encodes CDR1 SEHNR and CDR2 FQNEAQ (reference sequence). The CDR3 sequence: CVSSFRDRGADTQYF. The CDR3 bases are TGTGTCAGCAGCTTTCGGGACAGGGGTGCAGATACGCAGTATTTT. The full variable domain, its missing parts supplied by reference TRBV7-9 and TRBJ2-3, is DTGVSQNPRHKITKRGQNVTFRCDPISEHNRLYWYRQTLGQGPEFLTYFQNEAQLEKSRLLSDRFSAERPKGSFSTLEIQRTEQGDSAMYLCVSSFRDRGADTQYFGPGTRLTVL.

This chain uses TRBV2 with TRBJ2-7; D not certain. Trimming cost V 3 bases and J 6 bases, with 9 bases left between them. This CDR3 contains 12 residues. Germline CDR1 reads SNHLY; CDR2 reads FYNNEI. CDR3 in amino acids: CASSDSPIEQYF. CDR3 sequence (DNA): TGTGCCAGCAGTGACAGTCCAATCGAGCAGTACTTC.

To note about this clonotype: A read error may explain this, as a much larger clone is one base away. The V call is TRBV6-1, the J call TRBJ2-1; D is unresolved. Deletions cut 5 bases from V and 5 bases from J, with 16 bases between. The germline V gene has CDR1 MNHNS and CDR2 SASEGT. This CDR3 is 15 amino acids long. CDR3 region: CASSCKTFVNNEQFF. The CDR3 DNA reads TGTGCCAGCAGTTGTAAGACGTTCGTGAACAATGAGCAGTTCTTC.

The chain carries TRBV4-1 and TRBJ2-3; 9 bases fit TRBD2. Losses at the gene ends were 1 base for V and 2 bases for J; bases not matched to a gene: 7. In germline, CDR1 is MGHRA, CDR2 YSYEKL. This CDR3 comprises 17 residues. For the CDR3, the DNA is TGCGCCAGCAGCCAAGCCGTCCCTAGCGGGGTCACAGATACGCAGTATTTT. It specifies CASSQAVPSGVTDTQYF.

As to this clonotype: Being one base from a much bigger clone, this may be a read error. The chain has TRBV6-6 and TRBJ2-5, with TRBD2 matching 7 bases. Germline CDR1 MNHNY, CDR2 SVGAGI (reference sequence). The CDR3 is made up of 15 amino acids. Here the CDR3 reads CVSNPTSKIYNEQYF. The CDR3 DNA follows: TGTGTCAGCAACCCGACTAGCAAGATCTACAATGAGCAGTACTTC.

In the case of this clonotype: It may be a read error: a sequence one base away is much more abundant. The genes are TRBV7-9 and TRBJ2-3; D unclear. Trimming shortened V by 3 bases and J by 2 bases, and 15 bases separated the two germline ends. The CDR3 loop spans 16 amino acids. Germline values: CDR1 SEHNR, CDR2 FQNEAQ (reference sequence). The CDR3 spells CASSFATAPVTDTQYF. The DNA of the CDR3 is TGTGCCAGCAGCTTTGCTACAGCCCCTGTCACAGATACGCAGTATTTT.

This clonotype showed up many times. The genes are TRBV11-2 and TRBJ2-3, with TRBD2 identical over 9 bases. Trimming at V came to 2 bases and at J to 3 bases, leaving 6 bases not matched to a gene. Per the germline V gene, CDR1 is SGHAT and CDR2 is FQNNGV. The CDR3 runs 16 residues. The CDR3 reads CASSLTMREGTDTQYF. CDR3 nucleotide sequence: TGTGCCAGCAGCTTAACAATGCGGGAGGGAACAGATACGCAGTATTTT.

The rearrangement links TRBV15 to TRBJ2-6, with TRBD2 matching 7 bases. V was clipped by 0 bases and J by 9 bases; unmatched bases: 2. Looked up from germline, CDR1 is LNHNV and CDR2 is YYDKDF (reference sequence). The length of the CDR3 is 14 residues. This CDR3 reads CATSRDGRVNVLTF. The CDR3 DNA is TGTGCCACCAGCAGAGATGGGAGGGTCAACGTCCTGACTTTC.

Concerning this clonotype itself: This could be a read error, since a much larger clone is one nucleotide away. The rearrangement joins TRBV7-9 to TRBJ2-1; 8 bases agree with TRBD2. The CDR3 totals 15 residues. J lost 13 bases, V lost 5 bases, and 16 bases had no gene match. Germline values: CDR1 SEHNR, CDR2 FQNEAQ (reference sequence). As DNA, the CDR3 is TGTGCCAGCAGCCTAAACGGACTAGCCGGAGAGACCCAGTTCTTC. Amino acids: CASSLNGLAGETQFF. The variable domain in full, completed from reference TRBV7-9 and TRBJ2-1, reads DTGVSQNPRHKITKRGQNVTFRCDPISEHNRLYWYRQTLGQGPEFLTYFQNEAQLEKSRLLSDRFSAERPKGSFSTLEIQRTEQGDSAMYLCASSLNGLAGETQFFGPGTRLTVL.

Concerning this clonotype: Being one base from a much bigger clone, this may be a read error. The CDR3, as DNA: TGTGCCAGCAGCTTATCAGGAACCAACAGTGAGCAGTTCTTC. Its translation is CASSLSGTNSEQFF. The chain combines TRBV7-3 with TRBJ2-1; D gene uncertain. The CDR3 length is 14 residues. With 2 bases removed from V and 9 bases from J, the gap between germline ends came to 14 bases. Germline lookup yields CDR1 SGHTA and CDR2 FQGTGA.

The gene calls are TRBV6-5 and TRBJ2-1; D unclear. Per germline, CDR1 MNHEY and CDR2 SVGAGI. V lost 6 bases, J lost 15 bases, and 9 bases lay in between. The CDR3 is 9 amino acids. The CDR3 nucleotides read TGTGCCAGCAGCTCGTTTGTGTTCTTC. It is translated as CASSSFVFF.

The chain has TRBV5-1 and TRBJ2-2; TRBD2 aligns across 7 bases. Trimming at V came to 1 base and at J to 0 bases, leaving 3 bases not matched to a gene. CDR3 length: 16 amino acids. Germline V gene sequence: CDR1 SGHRS, CDR2 YFSETQ. CDR3 region: CASSLYAGANTGELFF. DNA of the CDR3: TGCGCCAGCAGCTTGTATGCGGGAGCGAACACCGGGGAGCTGTTTTTT.

The chain recombines TRBV11-1 with TRBJ2-1; TRBD2 matches at 9 bases. The J call may be incorrect, as the DNA end agrees better with TRBJ2-7. The CDR3 extends over 16 amino acids. The V gene's germline CDR1 is SGHAT and CDR2 FQDESV (reference sequence). CDR3 in amino acids: CASTSRLAGYYNEQYF. DNA for the CDR3: TGTGCCAGCACCTCACGGCTAGCGGGATACTACAATGAGCAGTACTTC.

The table lists this clonotype with many counts. The V gene is TRBV6-1, the J gene TRBJ1-5; D gene unclear. V was trimmed by 5 bases and J by 3 bases, leaving 14 bases between them. Germline CDR1 MNHNS, CDR2 SASEGT. The CDR3 totals 15 residues. Written as DNA, the CDR3 is TGTGCCAGCAGTCCTGATGGGCAGTACAATCAGCCCCAGCATTTT. It encodes CASSPDGQYNQPQHF.

This clonotype was detected ten times or more. The gene calls are TRBV18 and TRBJ1-1; D gene ambiguous. Deletions cut 6 bases from V and 7 bases from J, with 12 bases between. CDR3 length: 12 amino acids. CDR1 and CDR2 (germline): KGHSH, LQKENI. CDR3 nucleotide sequence: TGTGCCAGCTCGCAAGGAGAGGGTGAAGCTTTCTTT. Its translation: CASSQGEGEAFF. The variable domain in full, completed from reference TRBV18 and TRBJ1-1, reads NAGVMQNPRHLVRRRGQEARLRCSPMKGHSHVYWYRQLPEEGLKFMVYLQKENIIDESGMPKERFSAEFPKEGPSILRIQQVVRGDSAAYFCASSQGEGEAFFGQGTRLTVV.

This sequence joins TRBV24-1 and TRBJ2-7, with TRBD2 matching 9 bases. The length of the CDR3 is 17 residues. Germline V gene data show CDR1 as KGHDR and CDR2 as SFDVKD. V lost 12 bases, J lost 2 bases, and 19 bases stayed unmatched. DNA for the CDR3: TGTGCCCCCCCGGTGGGGATTAGCGGGAGTATAACCTACGAGCAGTACTTC. This translates into CAPPVGISGSITYEQYF.

This clonotype was counted at least ten times. The chain employs TRBV19 and TRBJ2-4; TRBD2 matches at 8 bases. V dropped 3 bases and J dropped 11; count of bases not matched to a gene: 12. The CDR3 runs to 15 residues. Germline V gene data show CDR1 as LNHDA and CDR2 as SQIVND (reference sequence). The CDR3 sequence: CASSISGTRPSVQYF. The CDR3 DNA reads as TGTGCCAGTAGTATCTCCGGGACTAGGCCCTCCGTTCAGTACTTC.

In this sample, this clonotype turned up many times. The CDR3 is CSAPNRDGSNYGYTF. CDR3 DNA sequence: TGCAGTGCTCCTAACCGGGACGGGAGTAACTATGGCTACACCTTC. The J gene is TRBJ1-2, the V gene TRBV20-1; D is possibly TRBD1 (5 bases). This CDR3 is 15 amino acids long. Between the trimmed V and J ends, which lost 5 bases and 1 base, there was a span of 17 bases. Germline V lookup: CDR1 DFQATT, CDR2 SNEGSKA (reference sequence).

This chain links TRBV3-1 with TRBJ2-1, with a possible D match to TRBD2 (5 bases). Germline V gene lookup returns CDR1 LGHDT and CDR2 YNNKEL (reference sequence). There are 16 residues in the CDR3. Trimming removed 1 base from V and 7 bases from J, with 17 bases in between. The CDR3 protein is CASSQALALTRNEQFF. The CDR3 nucleotides read TGTGCCAGCAGCCAAGCCCTAGCTCTTACTAGGAATGAGCAGTTCTTC.